A single sample is the source of the 5 T cell receptor beta chains below, sequenced in a study of cytomegalovirus exposure and HLA in healthy donors. Produced via immunoSEQ multiplex PCR; TCRdb's table is partial and in-frame only. The sample has 150,000 to 200,000 clones, roughly 82% seen once. Specimen: PBMCs. The receptors derive from a woman aged 18-35 years in good health and CMV-seronegative.

This clone was recorded only once. The chain uses TRBV11-2 and TRBJ2-5, with D unresolved. Germline CDR1 SGHAT, CDR2 FQNNGV. V was cut by 1 base and J by 2 bases, with 5 bases left in between. The CDR3 totals 13 residues. CDR3 sequence reads: CASSLVRQETQYF. CDR3 nucleotides: TGTGCCAGCAGCTTAGTCAGGCAAGAGACCCAGTACTTC. Combining the CDR3 with reference TRBV11-2 and TRBJ2-5 gives the whole variable domain EAGVAQSPRYKIIEKRQSVAFWCNPISGHATLYWYQQILGQGPKLLIQFQNNGVVDDSQLPKDRFSAERLKGVDSTLKIQPAKLEDSAVYLCASSLVRQETQYFGPGTRLLVL.

The chain carries TRBV27 and TRBJ1-5; D not certain. Germline V gene data show CDR1 as MNHEY and CDR2 as SMNVEV (reference sequence). The CDR3 totals 15 residues. Between the trimmed V and J ends, which lost 3 bases and 0 bases, there was a span of 9 bases. The CDR3 region has the DNA TGTGCCAGCAGTTTCATGGGCAGTAGCAATCAGCCCCAGCATTTT. Translation: CASSFMGSSNQPQHF.

The chain couples TRBV7-8 to TRBJ2-5; TRBD1 matches 9 bases. Germline-derived CDR1 and CDR2 are SGHVS and FQNEAQ. V lost 7 bases, J lost 1 base, and 7 bases stayed unmatched. The CDR3 totals 15 residues. The CDR3 loop reads CASITGGVIQETQYF. The CDR3 region has the DNA TGTGCCAGCATCACAGGGGGCGTAATCCAAGAGACCCAGTACTTC.

This chain connects TRBV27 to TRBJ1-4; 7 nucleotides agree with TRBD1. The CDR3 has 16 amino acids. V was pared by 5 bases and J by 3 bases, with 9 bases of the junction left unmatched. Germline V gives CDR1 MNHEY, CDR2 SMNVEV (reference sequence). The chain's CDR3 is CASSKTGTGPNEKLFF. DNA of the CDR3: TGTGCCAGCAGTAAGACAGGGACCGGTCCTAATGAAAAACTGTTTTTT. The entire variable domain, with the rest obtained from reference TRBV27 and TRBJ1-4, is as follows: EAQVTQNPRYLITVTGKKLTVTCSQNMNHEYMSWYRQDPGLGLRQIYYSMNVEVTDKGDVPEGYKVSRKEKRNFPLILESPSPNQTSLYFCASSKTGTGPNEKLFFGSGTQLSVL.

The rearrangement joins TRBV5-1 to TRBJ2-5; D might be TRBD2 (6 bases). The CDR3 runs to 16 residues. Trimming shortened V by 0 bases and J by 7 bases, and 19 bases separated the two germline ends. Germline CDR1 SGHRS, CDR2 YFSETQ. The CDR3 DNA sequence: TGCGCCAGCAGCTTGGGACCGCCGGGGCGGGATGGGACCCAGTACTTC. This gives the protein CASSLGPPGRDGTQYF.